The clone carrying this T cell receptor beta chain was seen once. The method was immunoSEQ multiplex PCR; TCRdb's version includes in-frame clones alone and lacks a portion of them. Counted here are some 190,000 clones, around 86% occurring once; the ten biggest clones make up over 1.3%. The CDR3 is 17 residues long. Germline CDR1 MGHRA, CDR2 YSYEKL. V dropped 2 bases and J dropped 3; count of bases not matched to a gene: 11. The sample belongs to a study of cytomegalovirus exposure and HLA in healthy donors. The receptor comes from a woman between 18 and 29 years old in good health and CMV-seronegative. Input material: PBMCs. The chain joins TRBV4-1 to TRBJ1-1, with 8 bases aligning to TRBD1. CDR3 DNA: TGCGCCAGCAGCCAAAAGGACAGGGCTTCGAAGGACACTGAAGCTTTCTTT. Its translation: CASSQKDRASKDTEAFF.